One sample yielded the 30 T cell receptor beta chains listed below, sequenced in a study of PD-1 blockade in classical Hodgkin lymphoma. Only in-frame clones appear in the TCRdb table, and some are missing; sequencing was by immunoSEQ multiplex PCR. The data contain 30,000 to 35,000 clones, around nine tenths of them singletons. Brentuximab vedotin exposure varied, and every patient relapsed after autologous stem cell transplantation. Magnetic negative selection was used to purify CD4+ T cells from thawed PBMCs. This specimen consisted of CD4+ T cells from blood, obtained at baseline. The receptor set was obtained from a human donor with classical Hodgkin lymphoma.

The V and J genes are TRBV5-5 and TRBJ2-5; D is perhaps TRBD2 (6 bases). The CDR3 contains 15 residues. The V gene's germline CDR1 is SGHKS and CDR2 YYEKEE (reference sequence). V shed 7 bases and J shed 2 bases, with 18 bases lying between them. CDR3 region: CASVSLGGGQETQYF. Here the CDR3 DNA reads TGTGCCAGCGTGAGTCTTGGGGGAGGTCAAGAGACCCAGTACTTC.

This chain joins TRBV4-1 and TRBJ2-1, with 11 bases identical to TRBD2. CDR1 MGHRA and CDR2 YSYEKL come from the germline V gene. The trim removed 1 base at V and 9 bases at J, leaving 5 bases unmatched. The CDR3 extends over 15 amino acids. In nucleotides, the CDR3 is TGCGCCAGCAGCCAAGTACTAGCGGGGGCGATTGAGCAGTTCTTC. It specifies CASSQVLAGAIEQFF.

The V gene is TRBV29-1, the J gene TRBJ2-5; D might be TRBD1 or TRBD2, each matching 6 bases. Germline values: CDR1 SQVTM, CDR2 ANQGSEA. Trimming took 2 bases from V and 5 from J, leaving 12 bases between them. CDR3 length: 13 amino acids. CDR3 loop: CSVEMSGAETQYF. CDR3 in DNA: TGCAGCGTTGAAATGTCGGGGGCCGAGACCCAGTACTTC.

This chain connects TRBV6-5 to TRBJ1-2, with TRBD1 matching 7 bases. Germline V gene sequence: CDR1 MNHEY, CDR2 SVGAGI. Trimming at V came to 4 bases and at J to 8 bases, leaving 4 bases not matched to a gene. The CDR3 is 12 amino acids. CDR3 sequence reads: CASSWTGGGYTF. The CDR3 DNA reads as TGTGCCAGCAGTTGGACAGGAGGGGGCTACACCTTC.

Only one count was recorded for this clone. The CDR3 DNA is TGTGCCAGCAGTTACGACCGGGACGGTTATGGCTACACCTTC. Translating it yields CASSYDRDGYGYTF. The V gene is TRBV6-5, the J gene TRBJ1-2; weak D call: TRBD1 (5 bases). The CDR3 loop spans 14 amino acids. Germline V lookup: CDR1 MNHEY, CDR2 SVGAGI. V lost 2 bases, J lost 5 bases, and 12 bases lay in between.

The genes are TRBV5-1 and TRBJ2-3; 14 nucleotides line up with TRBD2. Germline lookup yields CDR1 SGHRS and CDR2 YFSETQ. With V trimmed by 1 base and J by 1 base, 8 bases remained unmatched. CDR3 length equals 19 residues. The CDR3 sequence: CASSLTGGLAGVGTDTQYF. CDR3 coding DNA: TGCGCCAGCAGCTTGACAGGGGGACTAGCGGGAGTTGGCACAGATACGCAGTATTTT.

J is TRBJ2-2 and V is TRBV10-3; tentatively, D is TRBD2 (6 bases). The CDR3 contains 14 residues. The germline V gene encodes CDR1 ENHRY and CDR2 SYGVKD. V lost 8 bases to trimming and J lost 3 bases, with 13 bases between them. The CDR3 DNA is TGTGCCATCGGGCCGGGACTTGACACCGGGGAGCTGTTTTTT. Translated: CAIGPGLDTGELFF.

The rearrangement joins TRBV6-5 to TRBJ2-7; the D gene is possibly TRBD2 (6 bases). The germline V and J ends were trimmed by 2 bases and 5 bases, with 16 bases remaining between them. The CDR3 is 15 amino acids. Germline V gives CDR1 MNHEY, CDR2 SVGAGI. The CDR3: CASSYAPRGGNEQYF. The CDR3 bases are TGTGCCAGCAGTTACGCTCCTCGAGGAGGGAACGAGCAGTACTTC.

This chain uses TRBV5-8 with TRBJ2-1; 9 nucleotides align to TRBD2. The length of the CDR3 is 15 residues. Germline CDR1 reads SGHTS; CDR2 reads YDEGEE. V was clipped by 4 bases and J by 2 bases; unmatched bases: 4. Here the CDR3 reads CASSKGLAAYNEQFF. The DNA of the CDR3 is TGTGCCAGCAGCAAGGGACTAGCAGCCTACAATGAGCAGTTCTTC.

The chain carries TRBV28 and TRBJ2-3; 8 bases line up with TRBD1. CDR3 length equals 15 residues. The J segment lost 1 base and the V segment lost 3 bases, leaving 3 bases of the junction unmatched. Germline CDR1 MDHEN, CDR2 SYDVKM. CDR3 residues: CASSLDRAGTDTQYF. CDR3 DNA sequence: TGTGCCAGCAGTTTGGACAGGGCCGGCACAGATACGCAGTATTTT.

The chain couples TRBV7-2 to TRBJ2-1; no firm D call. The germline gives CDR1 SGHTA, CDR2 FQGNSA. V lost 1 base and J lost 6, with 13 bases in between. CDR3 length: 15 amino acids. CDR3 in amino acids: CASSLDYSQPNEQFF. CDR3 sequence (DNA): TGTGCCAGCAGCTTAGATTACTCCCAGCCCAATGAGCAGTTCTTC.

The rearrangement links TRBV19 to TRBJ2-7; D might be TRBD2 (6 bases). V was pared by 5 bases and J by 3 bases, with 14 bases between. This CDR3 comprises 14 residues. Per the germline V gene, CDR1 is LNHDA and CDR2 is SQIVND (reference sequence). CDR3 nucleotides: TGTGCCAGTAGTGCCCAACCCGGGAGCTACGAGCAGTACTTC. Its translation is CASSAQPGSYEQYF.

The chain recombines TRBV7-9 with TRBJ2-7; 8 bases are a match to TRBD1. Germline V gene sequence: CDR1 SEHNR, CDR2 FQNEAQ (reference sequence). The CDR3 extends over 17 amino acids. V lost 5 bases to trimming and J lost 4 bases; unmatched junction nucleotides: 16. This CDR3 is CASSPPLPGQGTYEQYF. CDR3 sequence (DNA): TGTGCCAGCAGCCCCCCTCTTCCCGGACAGGGCACTTACGAGCAGTACTTC. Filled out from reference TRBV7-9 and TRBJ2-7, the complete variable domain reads DTGVSQNPRHKITKRGQNVTFRCDPISEHNRLYWYRQTLGQGPEFLTYFQNEAQLEKSRLLSDRFSAERPKGSFSTLEIQRTEQGDSAMYLCASSPPLPGQGTYEQYFGPGTRLTVT.

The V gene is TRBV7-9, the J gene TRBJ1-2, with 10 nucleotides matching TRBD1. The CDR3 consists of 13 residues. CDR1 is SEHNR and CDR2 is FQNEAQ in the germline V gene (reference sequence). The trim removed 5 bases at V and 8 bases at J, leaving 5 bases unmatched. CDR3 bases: TGTGCCAGCAGCCTGGGACAGGGGATAGGCTACACCTTC. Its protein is CASSLGQGIGYTF. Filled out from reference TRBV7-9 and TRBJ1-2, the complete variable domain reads DTGVSQNPRHKITKRGQNVTFRCDPISEHNRLYWYRQTLGQGPEFLTYFQNEAQLEKSRLLSDRFSAERPKGSFSTLEIQRTEQGDSAMYLCASSLGQGIGYTFGSGTRLTVV.

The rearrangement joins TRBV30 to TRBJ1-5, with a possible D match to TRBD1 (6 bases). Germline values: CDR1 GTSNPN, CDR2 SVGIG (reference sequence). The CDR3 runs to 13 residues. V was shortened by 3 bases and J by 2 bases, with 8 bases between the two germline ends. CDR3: CAWRQGGNQPQHF. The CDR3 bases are TGTGCCTGGAGACAGGGCGGCAATCAGCCCCAGCATTTT.

In DNA, the CDR3 is TGTGCCAGCCTCTCCCGCTTACTAACCGGGACCGGGGAGCTGTTTTTT. Translation: CASLSRLLTGTGELFF. This chain links TRBV28 with TRBJ2-2; D call uncertain. Germline V gene data show CDR1 as MDHEN and CDR2 as SYDVKM. The CDR3 is 16 amino acids. V was clipped by 8 bases and J by 5 bases, with 21 bases between them.

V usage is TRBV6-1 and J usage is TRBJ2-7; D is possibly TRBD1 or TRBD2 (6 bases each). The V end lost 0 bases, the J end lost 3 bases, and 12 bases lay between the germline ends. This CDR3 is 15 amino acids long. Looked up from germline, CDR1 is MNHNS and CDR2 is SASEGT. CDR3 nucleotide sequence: TGTGCCAGCAGTGAAGCGGGGGGCTCGTACTACGAGCAGTACTTC. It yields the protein CASSEAGGSYYEQYF.

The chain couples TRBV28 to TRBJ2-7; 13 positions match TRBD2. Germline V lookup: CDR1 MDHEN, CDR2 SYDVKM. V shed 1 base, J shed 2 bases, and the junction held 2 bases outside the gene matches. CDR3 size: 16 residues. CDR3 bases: TGTGCCAGCAGTTTATCGGGGACTAGCGGGGCCTACGAGCAGTACTTC. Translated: CASSLSGTSGAYEQYF.

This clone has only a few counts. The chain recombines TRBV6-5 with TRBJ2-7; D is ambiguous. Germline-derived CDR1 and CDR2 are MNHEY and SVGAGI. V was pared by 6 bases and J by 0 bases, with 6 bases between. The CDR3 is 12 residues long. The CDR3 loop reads CASSRPSYEQYF. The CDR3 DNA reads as TGTGCCAGCAGCCGTCCCTCCTACGAGCAGTACTTC.

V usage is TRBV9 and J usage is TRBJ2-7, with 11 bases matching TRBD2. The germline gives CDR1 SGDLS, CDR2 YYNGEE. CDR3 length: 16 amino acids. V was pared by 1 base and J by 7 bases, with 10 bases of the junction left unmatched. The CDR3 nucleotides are TGTGCCAGCAGCGTAACTTCAAGACTAGCGGGATTTGAGCAGTACTTC. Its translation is CASSVTSRLAGFEQYF. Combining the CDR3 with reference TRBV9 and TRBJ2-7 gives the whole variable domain DSGVTQTPKHLITATGQRVTLRCSPRSGDLSVYWYQQSLDQGLQFLIQYYNGEERAKGNILERFSAQQFPDLHSELNLSSLELGDSALYFCASSVTSRLAGFEQYFGPGTRLTVT.

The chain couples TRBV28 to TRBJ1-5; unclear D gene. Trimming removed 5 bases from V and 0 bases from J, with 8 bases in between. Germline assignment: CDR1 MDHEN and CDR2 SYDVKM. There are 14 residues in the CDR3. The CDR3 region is CASSPAVSNQPQHF. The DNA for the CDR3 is TGTGCCAGCAGTCCCGCGGTTAGCAATCAGCCCCAGCATTTT.

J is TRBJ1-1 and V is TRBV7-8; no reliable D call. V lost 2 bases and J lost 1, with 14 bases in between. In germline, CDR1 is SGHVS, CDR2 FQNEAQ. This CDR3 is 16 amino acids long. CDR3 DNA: TGTGCCAGCAGCTTACAGACCCAGAGACGGAACACTGAAGCTTTCTTT. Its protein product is CASSLQTQRRNTEAFF.

Here the CDR3 DNA reads TGTGCCAGCAGTCCCGGGACAGGGCAAGCCGAGCAGTACTTC. Protein product: CASSPGTGQAEQYF. The chain joins TRBV27 to TRBJ2-7; 9 bases agree with TRBD1. Germline V gene lookup returns CDR1 MNHEY and CDR2 SMNVEV (reference sequence). V shed 5 bases and J 6 bases; nucleotides not matched to a gene: 8. CDR3 length: 14 residues.

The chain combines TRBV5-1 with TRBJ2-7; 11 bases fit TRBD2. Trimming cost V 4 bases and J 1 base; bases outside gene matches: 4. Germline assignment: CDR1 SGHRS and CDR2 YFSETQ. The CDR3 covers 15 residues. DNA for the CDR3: TGCGCCAGCAGCCCCAGGACTAGCGGGTCCTACGAGCAGTACTTC. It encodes CASSPRTSGSYEQYF.

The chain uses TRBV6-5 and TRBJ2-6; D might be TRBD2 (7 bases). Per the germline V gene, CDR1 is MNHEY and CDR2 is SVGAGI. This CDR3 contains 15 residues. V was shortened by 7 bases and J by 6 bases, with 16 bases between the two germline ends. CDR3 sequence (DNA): TGTGCCAGCAAAAACGGGGGGCTTTCGGCCAACGTCCTGACTTTC. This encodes CASKNGGLSANVLTF.

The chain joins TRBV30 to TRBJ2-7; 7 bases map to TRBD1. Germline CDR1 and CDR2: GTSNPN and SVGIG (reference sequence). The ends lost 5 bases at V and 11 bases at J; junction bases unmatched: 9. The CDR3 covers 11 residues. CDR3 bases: TGTGCCTGGCGCCTGGGGGACAGAGAGTACTTC. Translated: CAWRLGDREYF.

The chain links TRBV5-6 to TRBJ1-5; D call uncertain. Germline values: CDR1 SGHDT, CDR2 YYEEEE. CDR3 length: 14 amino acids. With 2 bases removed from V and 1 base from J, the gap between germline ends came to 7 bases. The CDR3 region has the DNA TGTGCCAGCAGCTTTCGGGGAAGCAATCAGCCCCAGCATTTT. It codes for CASSFRGSNQPQHF.

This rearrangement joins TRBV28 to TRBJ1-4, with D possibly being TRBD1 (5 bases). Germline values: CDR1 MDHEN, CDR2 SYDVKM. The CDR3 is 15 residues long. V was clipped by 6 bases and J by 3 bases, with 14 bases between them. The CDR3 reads CASRVGGRANEKLFF. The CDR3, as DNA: TGTGCCAGCAGGGTCGGGGGACGGGCTAATGAAAAACTGTTTTTT.

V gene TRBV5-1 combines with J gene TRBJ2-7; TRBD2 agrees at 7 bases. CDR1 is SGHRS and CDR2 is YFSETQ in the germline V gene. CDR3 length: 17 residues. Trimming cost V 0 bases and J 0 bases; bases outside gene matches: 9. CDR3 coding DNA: TGCGCCAGCAGCTTGGGCCGCCGTAGCGGGCACTCCTACGAGCAGTACTTC. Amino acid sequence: CASSLGRRSGHSYEQYF.

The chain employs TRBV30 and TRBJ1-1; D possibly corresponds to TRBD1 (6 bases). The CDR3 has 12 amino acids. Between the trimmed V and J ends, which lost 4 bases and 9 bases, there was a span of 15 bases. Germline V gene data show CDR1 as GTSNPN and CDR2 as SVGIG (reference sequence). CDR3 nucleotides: TGTGCCTGGACCCAAGGGGGTGGCCAAGCTTTCTTT. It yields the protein CAWTQGGGQAFF.